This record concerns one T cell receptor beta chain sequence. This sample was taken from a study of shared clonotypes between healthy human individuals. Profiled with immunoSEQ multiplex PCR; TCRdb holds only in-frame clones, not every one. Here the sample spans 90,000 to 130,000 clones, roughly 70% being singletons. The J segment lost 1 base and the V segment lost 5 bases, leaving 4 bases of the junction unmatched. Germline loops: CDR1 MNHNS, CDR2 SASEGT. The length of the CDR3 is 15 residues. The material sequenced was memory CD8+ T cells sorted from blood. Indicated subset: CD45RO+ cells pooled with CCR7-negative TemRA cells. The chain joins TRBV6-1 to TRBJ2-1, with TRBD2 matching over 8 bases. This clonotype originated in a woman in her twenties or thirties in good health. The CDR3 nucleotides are TGTGCCAGCAGTCCACGCGGGAGGTCCTACAATGAGCAGTTCTTC. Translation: CASSPRGRSYNEQFF.